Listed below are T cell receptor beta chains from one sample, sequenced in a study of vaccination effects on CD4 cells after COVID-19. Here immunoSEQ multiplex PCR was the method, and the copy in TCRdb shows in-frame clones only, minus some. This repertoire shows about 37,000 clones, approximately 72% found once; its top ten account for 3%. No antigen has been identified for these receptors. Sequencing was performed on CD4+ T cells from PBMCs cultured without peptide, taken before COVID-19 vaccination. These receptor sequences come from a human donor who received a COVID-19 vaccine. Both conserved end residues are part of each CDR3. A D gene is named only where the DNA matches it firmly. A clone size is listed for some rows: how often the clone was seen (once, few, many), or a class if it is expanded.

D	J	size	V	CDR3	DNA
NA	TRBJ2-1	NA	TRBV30	CAWSVGRNEQFF	TGTGCCTGGAGTGTAGGGAGGAATGAGCAGTTCTTC
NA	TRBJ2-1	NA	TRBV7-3	CASSQRAGNEQFF	TGTGCCAGCAGCCAAAGGGCCGGGAATGAGCAGTTCTTC
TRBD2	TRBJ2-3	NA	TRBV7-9	CASSAGLAGGPTDTQYF	TGTGCCAGCAGCGCAGGACTAGCGGGGGGGCCGACAGATACGCAGTATTTT
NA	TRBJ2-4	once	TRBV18	CASSPNAGPQNIQYF	TGTGCCAGCTCACCGAACGCCGGGCCCCAAAACATTCAGTACTTC
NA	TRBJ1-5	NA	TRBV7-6	CASSLAYGVSGKGNQPQHF	TGTGCCAGCAGCTTAGCGTACGGGGTGTCCGGGAAGGGCAATCAGCCCCAGCATTTT
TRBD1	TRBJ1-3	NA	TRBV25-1	CASSGTTGLSSGNTIYF	TGTGCCAGCAGTGGGACGACAGGGCTGAGCTCTGGAAACACCATATATTTT
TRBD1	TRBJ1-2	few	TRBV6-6	CASSHPQDRLNYGYTF	TGTGCCAGCAGCCACCCGCAGGACAGGTTAAACTATGGCTACACCTTC
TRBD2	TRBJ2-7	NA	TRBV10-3	CAILAGATEQYF	TGTGCCATCTTAGCGGGGGCGACCGAGCAGTACTTC
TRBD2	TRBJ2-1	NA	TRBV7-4	CASSFGWWLAGGNEQFF	TGTGCCAGCAGCTTTGGTTGGTGGCTAGCGGGAGGTAATGAGCAGTTCTTC
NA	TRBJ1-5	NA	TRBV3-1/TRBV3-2	CASSQGSNQPQHF	TGTGCCAGCAGCCAGGGCAGCAATCAGCCCCAGCATTTT
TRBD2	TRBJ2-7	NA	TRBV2	CASSFTSGYSYEQYF	TGTGCCAGCAGTTTTACTAGCGGTTACTCCTACGAGCAGTACTTC
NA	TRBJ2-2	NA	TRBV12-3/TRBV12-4	CASTVSTGELFF	TGTGCCAGCACCGTATCAACCGGGGAGCTGTTTTTT
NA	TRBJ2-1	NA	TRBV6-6	CASLLPGGLYNEQFF	TGTGCCAGCCTACTCCCGGGGGGCCTCTACAATGAGCAGTTCTTC
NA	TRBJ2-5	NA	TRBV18	CASSPPQARETQYF	TGTGCCAGCTCACCACCCCAGGCACGAGAGACCCAGTACTTC
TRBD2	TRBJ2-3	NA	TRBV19	CASSRAGAQTDTQYF	TGTGCCAGTAGCAGGGCGGGAGCCCAGACAGATACGCAGTATTTT
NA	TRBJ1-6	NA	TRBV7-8	CASSLDRNSPLHF	TGTGCCAGCAGCTTAGATCGGAATTCACCCCTCCACTTT
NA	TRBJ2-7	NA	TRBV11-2	CASSNLRGRASSYEQYF	TGTGCCAGCAGCAACTTGAGAGGCAGGGCGAGCTCCTACGAGCAGTACTTC
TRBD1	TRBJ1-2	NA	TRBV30	CACRDREYRGYTF	TGTGCCTGCCGGGACAGGGAATACCGTGGCTACACCTTC
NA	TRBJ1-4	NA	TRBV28	CASSFLSGYEKLFF	TGTGCCAGCAGCTTCTTATCAGGGTACGAAAAACTGTTTTTT
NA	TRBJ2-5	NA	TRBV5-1	CASSLVDPNRETQYF	TGCGCCAGCAGCTTGGTGGACCCAAATCGGGAGACCCAGTACTTC
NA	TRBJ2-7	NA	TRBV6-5	CASSYSRDTSYEQYF	TGTGCCAGCAGTTACTCCCGGGACACATCCTACGAGCAGTACTTC
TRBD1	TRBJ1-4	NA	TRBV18	CASSPTGTAGEKLFF	TGTGCCAGCTCACCGACCGGGACAGCGGGGGAAAAACTGTTTTTT
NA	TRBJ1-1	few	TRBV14	CASTLVGESTEAFF	TGTGCCAGCACCCTAGTAGGGGAATCCACTGAAGCTTTCTTT
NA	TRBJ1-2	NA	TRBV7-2	CASSLFSRQAGYGYTF	TGTGCCAGCAGCTTATTTTCACGGCAGGCGGGCTATGGCTACACCTTC
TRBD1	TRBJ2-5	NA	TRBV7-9	CASRGQGQETQYF	TGTGCCAGCAGGGGACAGGGCCAAGAGACCCAGTACTTC
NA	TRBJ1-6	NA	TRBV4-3	CASSQEPSYNSPLHF	TGCGCCAGCAGCCAAGAACCCTCCTATAATTCACCCCTCCACTTT
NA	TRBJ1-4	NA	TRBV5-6	CASSLGAGPREKLFF	TGTGCCAGCAGCTTGGGGGCAGGCCCTCGGGAAAAACTGTTTTTT
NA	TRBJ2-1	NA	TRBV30	CAWMPGLNEQFF	TGTGCCTGGATGCCGGGTTTGAATGAGCAGTTCTTC
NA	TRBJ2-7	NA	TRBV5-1	CASSLAPTLEQYF	TGCGCCAGCAGCTTGGCACCGACCTTGGAGCAGTACTTC
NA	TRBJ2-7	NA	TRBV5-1	CASSWGGGRGNEQYF	TGCGCCAGCAGTTGGGGGGGCGGCCGGGGAAACGAGCAGTACTTC
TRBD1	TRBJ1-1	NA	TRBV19	CASSGQGAIEAFF	TGTGCCAGTAGTGGTCAGGGGGCGATTGAAGCTTTCTTT
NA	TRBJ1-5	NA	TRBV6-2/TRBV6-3	CASSYTGPQPQHF	TGTGCCAGCAGTTACACTGGACCTCAGCCCCAGCATTTT
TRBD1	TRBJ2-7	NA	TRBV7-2	CASSPRQGSYEQYF	TGTGCCAGCAGCCCAAGACAGGGCTCCTACGAGCAGTACTTC
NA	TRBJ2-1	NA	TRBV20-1	CSASVASVYNEQFF	TGCAGTGCTAGTGTGGCTAGCGTTTACAATGAGCAGTTCTTC
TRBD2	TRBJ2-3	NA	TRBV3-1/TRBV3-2	CASSHNLAGGVTQYF	TGTGCCAGCAGCCATAACCTAGCGGGAGGCGTGACGCAGTATTTT
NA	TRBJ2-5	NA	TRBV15	CATSRGGLQAWSYQETQYF	TGTGCCACCAGCAGAGGGGGGCTCCAGGCCTGGTCGTACCAAGAGACCCAGTACTTC
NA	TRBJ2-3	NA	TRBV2	CASALGGRLDTQYF	TGTGCCAGCGCCTTGGGGGGGCGGTTAGATACGCAGTATTTT
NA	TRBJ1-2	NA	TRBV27	CASSLSRESYGYTF	TGTGCCAGCAGTTTATCCAGGGAAAGCTATGGCTACACCTTC
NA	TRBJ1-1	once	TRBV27	CASSRGAVNTEAFF	TGTGCCAGCAGCCGAGGGGCTGTGAACACTGAAGCTTTCTTT
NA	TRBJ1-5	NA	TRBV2	CASSPRGSPYSNQPQHF	TGTGCCAGCAGCCCTCGGGGTAGCCCGTATAGCAATCAGCCCCAGCATTTT
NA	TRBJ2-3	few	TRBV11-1	CASSLNPQRDTQYF	TGTGCCAGCAGTCTAAATCCCCAACGAGATACGCAGTATTTT
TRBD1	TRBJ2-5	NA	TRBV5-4	CASSSQLRTGTLQETQYF	TGTGCCAGCAGCTCCCAACTACGGACAGGGACTTTGCAAGAGACCCAGTACTTC